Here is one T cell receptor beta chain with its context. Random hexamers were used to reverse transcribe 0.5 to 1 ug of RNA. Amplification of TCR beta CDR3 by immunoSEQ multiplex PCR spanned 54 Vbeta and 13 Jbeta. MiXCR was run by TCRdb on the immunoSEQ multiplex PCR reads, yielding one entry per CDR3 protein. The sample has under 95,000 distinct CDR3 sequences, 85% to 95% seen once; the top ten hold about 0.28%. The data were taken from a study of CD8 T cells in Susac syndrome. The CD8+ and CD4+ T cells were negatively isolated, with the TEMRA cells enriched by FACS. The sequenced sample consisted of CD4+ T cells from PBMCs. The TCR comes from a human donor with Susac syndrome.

For the CDR3, the DNA is TGCAGTGCTAGAGGAGGAGGCAGCAATCAGCCCCAGCATTTT. Protein product: CSARGGGSNQPQHF. The chain couples TRBV20-1 to TRBJ1-5, with D uncertain. Germline CDR1 DFQATT, CDR2 SNEGSKA (reference sequence). The CDR3 sequence is 14 residues long. V was cut by 1 base and J by 1 base, with 8 bases left in between.